One and the same sample provided the 20 T cell receptor beta chains below, sequenced in a study of regulatory T cells in long-lasting Graves disease. Construction of TCR beta libraries relied on iRepertoire HTBI primers and on Arm-PCR targeting CDR3 regions. Each CDR3 protein is one row after TCRdb ran MiXCR on the multiplex PCR reads. The repertoire holds 680,000 or so distinct CDR3 sequences, with around 17% as singletons. Time point here: newly diagnosed GD, antithyroid drugs for less than 3 months. PBMC RNA was the source of the TCR library. These data also formed part of another study, on T cells in Graves' hyperthyroidism and ophthalmopathy.

Sequencing used peripheral blood mononuclear cells (PBMCs), obtained at new diagnosis, from a patient treated with antithyroid drugs. These receptors were obtained from a woman in her 30s with Graves disease.

This clonotype turned up a few times. The V gene is TRBV4-1, the J gene TRBJ1-5; D gene ambiguous. CDR1 and CDR2 (germline): MGHRA, YSYEKL. The V end lost 4 bases, the J end lost 0 bases, and 13 bases lay between the germline ends. The CDR3 consists of 16 residues. The DNA for the CDR3 is TGCGCCAGCAGCCCTAGCCAGAGTCTTAGCAATCAGCCCCAGCATTTT. This encodes CASSPSQSLSNQPQHF.

In its sample, this clonotype was seen many times. The rearrangement uses TRBV28 and TRBJ1-6; 10 positions match TRBD1. Germline CDR1 and CDR2: MDHEN and SYDVKM. The CDR3 totals 17 residues. The junction had 15 bases not matched to a gene; V was cut back by 6 bases and J by 10 bases. CDR3 sequence (DNA): TGTGCCAGCAGGGGGTCGGGGACAGGGGAGTCTCGGTCACCCCTCCACTTT. Protein sequence: CASRGSGTGESRSPLHF. The variable domain in full, with the rest retrieved from reference TRBV28 and TRBJ1-6, is DVKVTQSSRYLVKRTGEKVFLECVQDMDHENMFWYRQDPGLGLRLIYFSYDVKMKEKGDIPEGYSVSREKKERFSLILESASTNQTSMYLCASRGSGTGESRSPLHFGNGTRLTVT.

This clonotype has a count of ten or more. V and J are TRBV7-2 and TRBJ1-2; D call uncertain. This CDR3 is 17 amino acids long. Germline V gives CDR1 SGHTA, CDR2 FQGNSA. With 3 bases removed from V and 5 bases from J, the gap between germline ends came to 22 bases. Here the CDR3 reads CASSFYGGADTKYGYTF. The CDR3 region has the DNA TGTGCCAGCAGCTTTTACGGAGGTGCCGATACGAAATATGGCTACACCTTC. Using reference TRBV7-2 and TRBJ1-2 for the parts outside the CDR3, the full variable domain is GAGVSQSPSNKVTEKGKDVELRCDPISGHTALYWYRQSLGQGLEFLIYFQGNSAPDKSGLPSDRFSAERTGGSVSTLTIQRTQQEDSAVYLCASSFYGGADTKYGYTFGSGTRLTVV.

The gene calls are TRBV10-3 and TRBJ2-1; D possibly uses TRBD1 or TRBD2 (5 bases each). Trimming shortened V by 8 bases and J by 8 bases, and 16 bases separated the two germline ends. CDR1 and CDR2 from the germline V gene are ENHRY and SYGVKD. The CDR3 extends over 13 amino acids. CDR3 DNA: TGTGCCATCGGGGCGGCGGGTTGGCATGAGCAGTTCTTC. Amino acids: CAIGAAGWHEQFF.

The chain has TRBV7-9 and TRBJ2-5; D is ambiguous. This CDR3 contains 14 residues. Trimming removed 3 bases at V and 3 bases at J, with 11 bases between. Germline assignment: CDR1 SEHNR and CDR2 FQNEAQ (reference sequence). CDR3 in amino acids: CASSLLGLEETQYF. The CDR3 bases are TGTGCCAGCAGCTTGTTAGGGCTCGAAGAGACCCAGTACTTC.

The chain recombines TRBV7-3 with TRBJ2-3; 7 bases agree with TRBD2. The CDR3 extends over 15 amino acids. The V gene's germline CDR1 is SGHTA and CDR2 FQGTGA. V lost 5 bases and J lost 1; bases outside the gene matches: 6. CDR3 region: CASSPGGKGTDTQYF. DNA of the CDR3: TGTGCCAGCAGCCCCGGGGGGAAAGGCACAGATACGCAGTATTTT. The variable domain in full, with the rest retrieved from reference TRBV7-3 and TRBJ2-3, is GAGVSQTPSNKVTEKGKYVELRCDPISGHTALYWYRQSLGQGPEFLIYFQGTGAADDSGLPNDRFFAVRPEGSVSTLKIQRTERGDSAVYLCASSPGGKGTDTQYFGPGTRLTVL.

This clonotype occurred many times. This chain connects TRBV6-1 to TRBJ2-7, with D possibly matching TRBD1 (5 bases). The V and J ends lost 3 bases and 2 bases respectively, with 14 bases between them. CDR1 and CDR2 (germline): MNHNS, SASEGT. CDR3 length: 15 residues. This CDR3 reads CASSDPGHPTYEQYF. CDR3 DNA: TGTGCCAGCAGTGACCCTGGACACCCGACCTACGAGCAGTACTTC.

The chain recombines TRBV30 with TRBJ2-7; weak D call: TRBD2 (6 bases). This CDR3 contains 13 residues. Trimming took 5 bases from V and 0 from J, leaving 11 bases between them. Per germline, CDR1 GTSNPN and CDR2 SVGIG (reference sequence). The CDR3 sequence: CAWAGTFSYEQYF. The DNA for the CDR3 is TGTGCCTGGGCGGGGACGTTCTCCTACGAGCAGTACTTC.

This chain uses TRBV4-1 with TRBJ1-2; unclear D gene. The CDR3 has 15 amino acids. Deletions cut 0 bases from V and 1 base from J, with 9 bases between. The V gene's germline CDR1 is MGHRA and CDR2 YSYEKL. CDR3 amino acids: CASSQDELDNYGYTF. The DNA for the CDR3 is TGCGCCAGCAGCCAAGATGAACTGGATAACTATGGCTACACCTTC.

In this sample, this clonotype turned up many times. The rearrangement links TRBV2 to TRBJ1-5; D remains ambiguous. This CDR3 spans 13 amino acids. Germline CDR1 SNHLY, CDR2 FYNNEI. Deletions cut 6 bases from V and 4 bases from J, with 10 bases between. Written as DNA, the CDR3 is TGTGCCAGCAGGGGGTGGGGAAATCAGCCCCAGCATTTT. It encodes CASRGWGNQPQHF.

The chain carries TRBV20-1 and TRBJ2-3; D not resolved. Deletions cut 6 bases from V and 1 base from J, with 8 bases between. CDR3 length: 12 residues. Germline values: CDR1 DFQATT, CDR2 SNEGSKA (reference sequence). In nucleotides, the CDR3 is TGCAGTGCGGCTTATGGCACAGATACGCAGTATTTT. Protein: CSAAYGTDTQYF.

This clonotype has ten or more counts. This sequence joins TRBV6-2 or TRBV6-3 and TRBJ1-1; D gene uncertain. The V gene's germline CDR1 is MNHEY and CDR2 SVGEGT. V lost 1 base and J lost 3, with 21 bases in between. This CDR3 comprises 18 residues. DNA of the CDR3: TGTGCCAGCAGTTACTGGGGTGGAGGTATTAGGGTAGACACTGAAGCTTTCTTT. It translates to CASSYWGGGIRVDTEAFF.

The sample holds many counts of this clonotype. The chain combines TRBV6-1 with TRBJ1-5, with D unresolved. Deletions cut 2 bases from V and 6 bases from J, with 11 bases between. The CDR3 extends over 14 amino acids. Germline V gives CDR1 MNHNS, CDR2 SASEGT. The CDR3 loop reads CASSEMGISQPQHF. CDR3 sequence (DNA): TGTGCCAGCAGTGAAATGGGGATATCTCAGCCCCAGCATTTT.

The V call is TRBV18, the J call TRBJ2-7; D remains ambiguous. V was pared by 2 bases and J by 6 bases, with 11 bases between. Germline V gene data show CDR1 as KGHSH and CDR2 as LQKENI. The CDR3 length is 13 residues. The CDR3 nucleotides are TGTGCCAGCTCACCAGCCAGGCATTTCGAGCAGTACTTC. It encodes CASSPARHFEQYF.

The chain couples TRBV20-1 to TRBJ1-6; possibly TRBD1 for D (5 bases). CDR1 is DFQATT and CDR2 is SNEGSKA in the germline V gene (reference sequence). Trimming left V 4 bases short and J 0 bases short, with 10 bases between. This CDR3 has 15 amino acids. CDR3 residues: CSAKEGSSYNSPLHF. CDR3 nucleotide sequence: TGCAGTGCTAAGGAGGGGAGCTCCTATAATTCACCCCTCCACTTT.

The rearrangement joins TRBV14 to TRBJ2-1; no reliable D call. The CDR3 is 12 amino acids. V dropped 0 bases and J dropped 6 bases, with 3 bases sitting between them. The germline gives CDR1 SGHDN, CDR2 FVKESK. As DNA, the CDR3 is TGTGCCAGCAGCCAAGACCTCAATGAGCAGTTCTTC. Protein sequence: CASSQDLNEQFF.

This sequence joins TRBV7-9 and TRBJ2-3; 12 nucleotides line up with TRBD2. The tail of the sequence fits TRBJ2-5 better, so the J call may be wrong. CDR1 is SEHNR, CDR2 FQNEAQ, per germline (reference sequence). CDR3 size: 17 residues. The CDR3 sequence is CASSPSRLAGDGETQYF. The CDR3 DNA follows: TGTGCCAGCAGCCCATCGAGACTAGCGGGAGATGGAGAGACCCAGTACTTC.

A note on this clonotype: A read error may produce the germline difference seen at one junction end. J is TRBJ2-1 and V is TRBV30; the D gene is possibly TRBD1 (6 bases). The CDR3 is made up of 13 amino acids. Germline V gene sequence: CDR1 GTSNPN, CDR2 SVGIG (reference sequence). For the CDR3, the DNA is TGTGTCTGGCAGGGGATGGCCTACAATGAGCAGTTCTTC. Its translation: CVWQGMAYNEQFF.

Remarks on this clonotype: The junction does not match germline at one end; this may be a read error. This chain links TRBV19 with TRBJ1-1; unclear D gene. The CDR3 has 15 amino acids. CDR1 and CDR2 from the germline V gene are LNHDA and SQIVND (reference sequence). In nucleotides, the CDR3 is TGTGCCAGTAGTGTAGAAATGGGTGGGTCGGCTGAAGCTTTCTTT. Residues: CASSVEMGGSAEAFF. The whole variable domain, filled in from reference TRBV19 and TRBJ1-1, reads DGGITQSPKYLFRKEGQNVTLSCEQNLNHDAMYWYRQDPGQGLRLIYYSQIVNDFQKGDIAEGYSVSREKKESFPLTVTSAQKNPTAFYLCASSVEMGGSAEAFFGQGTRLTVV.

This chain joins TRBV7-2 and TRBJ2-7; tentatively, D is TRBD1 or TRBD2 (6 bases each). The germline gives CDR1 SGHTA, CDR2 FQGNSA. The length of the CDR3 is 18 residues. V was trimmed by 0 bases and J by 3 bases, leaving 21 bases between them. The CDR3 sequence is CASSLAGVGAGGIYEQYF. CDR3 nucleotides: TGTGCCAGCAGCTTAGCGGGGGTGGGGGCAGGCGGGATCTACGAGCAGTACTTC.